Listed below are T cell receptor beta chains from one sample, sequenced in a study of cytomegalovirus exposure and HLA in healthy donors. Sequenced by immunoSEQ multiplex PCR; TCRdb stores in-frame clones only, minus some. This table has under 200,000 clones, roughly 79% appearing once. Sequencing used PBMCs. The receptors stem from a man aged 25-45 years in good health and CMV-seronegative. Each CDR3 is given with its conserved first and last residue. Each record gives: clone size, V gene, J gene, CDR3 length, D gene, CDR3 protein, CDR3 DNA. D genes are given only for firm matches. Clone size appears in some rows only: once, few, many, or a class for an expanded clone.

clone size: few; V gene: TRBV5-1; J gene: TRBJ2-7; CDR3 length: 16; D gene: TRBD2; CDR3 protein: CASSFSGGPGSYEQYF; CDR3 DNA: TGCGCCAGCAGCTTTAGCGGGGGGCCCGGCTCCTACGAGCAGTACTTC
clone size: once; V gene: TRBV6-6; J gene: TRBJ1-1; CDR3 length: 13; D gene: -; CDR3 protein: CASTSGMNTEAFF; CDR3 DNA: TGTGCCAGCACATCAGGCATGAACACTGAAGCTTTCTTT
clone size: -; V gene: TRBV7-9; J gene: TRBJ2-3; CDR3 length: 15; D gene: TRBD2; CDR3 protein: CASSPEGLVSDTQYF; CDR3 DNA: TGTGCCAGCAGCCCAGAGGGACTAGTGTCAGATACGCAGTATTTT
clone size: few; V gene: TRBV28; J gene: TRBJ2-3; CDR3 length: 15; D gene: -; CDR3 protein: CASSLLGARTDTQYF; CDR3 DNA: TGTGCCAGCAGTTTATTAGGGGCACGCACAGATACGCAGTATTTT
clone size: -; V gene: TRBV18; J gene: TRBJ2-1; CDR3 length: 17; D gene: TRBD1; CDR3 protein: CASSPLAGTGTYNEQFF; CDR3 DNA: TGTGCCAGCTCACCTCTCGCCGGGACAGGGACGTACAATGAGCAGTTCTTC
clone size: -; V gene: TRBV4-1; J gene: TRBJ2-1; CDR3 length: 15; D gene: TRBD2; CDR3 protein: CASSPSGDSYNEQFF; CDR3 DNA: TGCGCCAGCAGCCCTAGCGGGGATTCCTACAATGAGCAGTTCTTC
clone size: -; V gene: TRBV5-4; J gene: TRBJ1-5; CDR3 length: 16; D gene: TRBD1; CDR3 protein: CASSFYRGMSNQPQHF; CDR3 DNA: TGTGCCAGCAGCTTTTACAGGGGAATGAGCAATCAGCCCCAGCATTTT
clone size: -; V gene: TRBV10-2; J gene: TRBJ2-3; CDR3 length: 15; D gene: -; CDR3 protein: CASSSNSRSTDTQYF; CDR3 DNA: TGCGCCAGCAGCAGCAATAGCAGAAGCACAGATACGCAGTATTTT
clone size: -; V gene: TRBV28; J gene: TRBJ2-7; CDR3 length: 13; D gene: TRBD2; CDR3 protein: CASRSGSVGWQYF; CDR3 DNA: TGTGCCAGCCGAAGCGGGAGTGTGGGGTGGCAGTACTTC
clone size: -; V gene: TRBV5-4; J gene: TRBJ1-1; CDR3 length: 15; D gene: TRBD1; CDR3 protein: CASSYRTGSNTEAFF; CDR3 DNA: TGTGCCAGCAGCTACCGGACAGGCTCGAACACTGAAGCTTTCTTT
clone size: -; V gene: TRBV9; J gene: TRBJ1-1; CDR3 length: 13; D gene: -; CDR3 protein: CASSVAGYTEAFF; CDR3 DNA: TGTGCCAGCAGCGTAGCGGGTTACACTGAAGCTTTCTTT
clone size: -; V gene: TRBV7-7; J gene: TRBJ2-3; CDR3 length: 14; D gene: -; CDR3 protein: CASSLSGDPDTQYF; CDR3 DNA: TGTGCCAGCAGCTTAAGCGGAGACCCAGATACGCAGTATTTT
clone size: -; V gene: TRBV4-1; J gene: TRBJ1-3; CDR3 length: 15; D gene: -; CDR3 protein: CASSQGTVLGNTIYF; CDR3 DNA: TGCGCCAGCAGCCAAGGGACAGTACTTGGAAACACCATATATTTT
clone size: -; V gene: TRBV11-1; J gene: TRBJ2-1; CDR3 length: 16; D gene: TRBD2; CDR3 protein: CASSPDGGRASGEQFF; CDR3 DNA: TGTGCCAGCAGCCCAGACGGCGGGAGGGCGTCGGGAGAGCAGTTCTTC
clone size: -; V gene: TRBV29-1; J gene: TRBJ2-1; CDR3 length: 13; D gene: -; CDR3 protein: CSVEDRDYNEQFF; CDR3 DNA: TGCAGCGTTGAAGACAGGGATTACAATGAGCAGTTCTTC
clone size: -; V gene: TRBV27; J gene: TRBJ1-2; CDR3 length: 16; D gene: -; CDR3 protein: CASSLSWDTLGYGYTF; CDR3 DNA: TGTGCCAGCAGTTTATCGTGGGACACCTTAGGCTATGGCTACACCTTC
clone size: -; V gene: TRBV4-2; J gene: TRBJ1-2; CDR3 length: 16; D gene: TRBD1; CDR3 protein: CASSQELQGGSYGYTF; CDR3 DNA: TGTGCCAGCAGCCAAGAGTTGCAGGGGGGCAGCTATGGCTACACCTTC
clone size: -; V gene: TRBV15; J gene: TRBJ2-2; CDR3 length: 15; D gene: -; CDR3 protein: CATSRGGEETGELFF; CDR3 DNA: TGTGCCACCAGCAGAGGAGGCGAGGAGACCGGGGAGCTGTTTTTT
clone size: -; V gene: TRBV29-1; J gene: TRBJ1-1; CDR3 length: 11; D gene: -; CDR3 protein: CSVPSGTEAFF; CDR3 DNA: TGCAGCGTTCCTTCAGGGACTGAAGCTTTCTTT
clone size: once; V gene: TRBV30; J gene: TRBJ1-2; CDR3 length: 16; D gene: -; CDR3 protein: CAWSGQYPPANYGYTF; CDR3 DNA: TGTGCCTGGAGTGGACAGTACCCACCGGCTAACTATGGCTACACCTTC
clone size: -; V gene: TRBV7-3; J gene: TRBJ2-3; CDR3 length: 16; D gene: TRBD1; CDR3 protein: CASSLGAGTVTDTQYF; CDR3 DNA: TGTGCCAGCAGCTTAGGGGCCGGGACAGTCACAGATACGCAGTATTTT
clone size: -; V gene: TRBV5-1; J gene: TRBJ2-5; CDR3 length: 17; D gene: TRBD2; CDR3 protein: CASSFRSLADMAETQYF; CDR3 DNA: TGCGCCAGCAGCTTCAGGTCTCTAGCGGACATGGCGGAGACCCAGTACTTC
clone size: -; V gene: TRBV4-1; J gene: TRBJ2-7; CDR3 length: 15; D gene: TRBD1; CDR3 protein: CASSQVGTGVYEQYF; CDR3 DNA: TGCGCCAGCAGCCAAGTGGGGACAGGAGTTTACGAGCAGTACTTC
clone size: -; V gene: TRBV7-3; J gene: TRBJ2-5; CDR3 length: 14; D gene: -; CDR3 protein: CASSKTVSEETQYF; CDR3 DNA: TGTGCCAGCAGCAAAACAGTGAGTGAAGAGACCCAGTACTTC
clone size: -; V gene: TRBV18; J gene: TRBJ2-1; CDR3 length: 16; D gene: TRBD1; CDR3 protein: CASSSGQGLSYNEQFF; CDR3 DNA: TGTGCCAGCTCATCGGGACAGGGGCTGTCCTACAATGAGCAGTTCTTC
clone size: once; V gene: TRBV19; J gene: TRBJ2-3; CDR3 length: 14; D gene: -; CDR3 protein: CASRKARITDTQYF; CDR3 DNA: TGTGCCAGTAGGAAAGCGAGAATCACAGATACGCAGTATTTT
clone size: -; V gene: TRBV27; J gene: TRBJ2-1; CDR3 length: 13; D gene: TRBD2; CDR3 protein: CASSLGLADEQFF; CDR3 DNA: TGTGCCAGCAGTCTGGGACTAGCCGATGAGCAGTTCTTC
clone size: -; V gene: TRBV7-9; J gene: TRBJ2-2; CDR3 length: 15; D gene: -; CDR3 protein: CASSSTDSFTGELFF; CDR3 DNA: TGTGCCAGCAGCTCGACGGACAGCTTCACCGGGGAGCTGTTTTTT
clone size: -; V gene: TRBV7-9; J gene: TRBJ2-2; CDR3 length: 17; D gene: TRBD2; CDR3 protein: CASSETSGKPNTGELFF; CDR3 DNA: TGTGCCAGCAGCGAGACTAGCGGGAAGCCGAACACCGGGGAGCTGTTTTTT
clone size: -; V gene: TRBV7-9; J gene: TRBJ2-2; CDR3 length: 17; D gene: TRBD2; CDR3 protein: CASSRTTSRLNTGELFF; CDR3 DNA: TGTGCCAGCAGCCGTACGACTAGCCGACTGAACACCGGGGAGCTGTTTTTT
clone size: -; V gene: TRBV27; J gene: TRBJ2-7; CDR3 length: 11; D gene: -; CDR3 protein: CASSPAYEQYF; CDR3 DNA: TGTGCCAGCAGTCCCGCCTACGAGCAGTACTTC
clone size: -; V gene: TRBV5-1; J gene: TRBJ2-7; CDR3 length: 13; D gene: -; CDR3 protein: CASSFIQGYEQYF; CDR3 DNA: TGCGCCAGCAGCTTCATACAGGGCTACGAGCAGTACTTC
clone size: -; V gene: TRBV7-6; J gene: TRBJ1-4; CDR3 length: 16; D gene: -; CDR3 protein: CASSLEIGSEGLKLFF; CDR3 DNA: TGTGCCAGCAGCTTAGAGATAGGCTCAGAGGGCCTTAAACTGTTTTTT
clone size: -; V gene: TRBV5-1; J gene: TRBJ2-1; CDR3 length: 18; D gene: TRBD2; CDR3 protein: CASSPGDRAGVILNEQFF; CDR3 DNA: TGCGCCAGCAGCCCGGGAGATAGGGCGGGGGTAATCCTAAATGAGCAGTTCTTC
clone size: -; V gene: TRBV5-6; J gene: TRBJ1-1; CDR3 length: 14; D gene: -; CDR3 protein: CASSLVGRGTEAFF; CDR3 DNA: TGTGCCAGCAGCTTGGTGGGGAGAGGCACTGAAGCTTTCTTT